This T cell receptor beta chain originates from a study of OX40 agonist ivuxolimab in advanced cancers. Study as a whole: The diagnoses of dose-escalation patients were hepatocellular carcinoma, melanoma, renal cell or head and neck cancer. Subjects had a mean age of roughly 60 years, with a range of 23 to 79; 82.7% were male.

V shed 6 bases and J shed 2 bases, with 7 bases lying between them. The CDR3 runs to 11 residues. The germline V gene encodes CDR1 DFQATT and CDR2 SNEGSKA (reference sequence). The protocol was immunoSEQ multiplex PCR, while the TCRdb copy is restricted to in-frame clones and leaves out a portion. This table holds around 80,000 clones, around nine tenths found once. In this sample, this clone turned up once. Its antigen is not known. This specimen includes other DNA sequences encoding the same CDR3. Study outcomes and limitations: Clonal expansion was among the lowest in partial responders at 0.1-3.0 mg/kg, especially CD8+. There were, on average, more expanded clones in CD8+ T cells than in CD4+.

J is TRBJ2-5 and V is TRBV20-1; D unclear. The source material was CD4+ or CD8+ T cells sorted from blood, sampled in a trial of the OX40 agonist ivuxolimab. This TCR came from an adult with an advanced solid tumor such as melanoma, head and neck, liver or kidney cancer. The CDR3 DNA sequence: TGCAGTGCCGGGCCTCAAGAGACCCAGTACTTC. This translates into CSAGPQETQYF.